The clone carrying this T cell receptor (beta chain) was seen repeatedly, ten times or more. Its cognate antigen is unknown. The sample comes from a study of T-cell reconstitution after alpha-beta-depleted transplantation in children. Points from the study as a whole: By about two months after transplant, alpha-beta T cells reportedly arose from several hundred graft clones that had expanded. Certain patients had high TCRbeta diversity at day 60, and it came from recipient T cells and thymic progenitors that survived. From newly produced T cells came most of the T-cell counts and diversity one year after transplant.

Unique molecular identifiers were built into the TCRbeta library. TCRdb reprocessed the PCR reads with MiXCR, giving one entry per CDR3 protein. The sample includes a few hundred thousand distinct CDR3 sequences, roughly a quarter of them seen just once. The CDR3 totals 12 residues. V shed 7 bases and J 9 bases; nucleotides not matched to a gene: 9. CDR1 is SQVTM, CDR2 ANQGSEA, per germline. The sequence derives from a female patient aged 2 to 10 who had a stem cell transplant for congenital amegakaryocytic thrombocytopenia, so the T cells may come from the graft donor. The sequencing used PBMCs, mostly from graft donor cells, collected 360 days after TCRalphabeta/CD19-depleted stem cell transplant. The chain has TRBV29-1 and TRBJ2-1; the match to TRBD2 covers 7 bases. DNA of the CDR3: TGCAGCGGCCGTCCGACTAGCCGTGAGCAGTTCTTC. Translating gives CSGRPTSREQFF.